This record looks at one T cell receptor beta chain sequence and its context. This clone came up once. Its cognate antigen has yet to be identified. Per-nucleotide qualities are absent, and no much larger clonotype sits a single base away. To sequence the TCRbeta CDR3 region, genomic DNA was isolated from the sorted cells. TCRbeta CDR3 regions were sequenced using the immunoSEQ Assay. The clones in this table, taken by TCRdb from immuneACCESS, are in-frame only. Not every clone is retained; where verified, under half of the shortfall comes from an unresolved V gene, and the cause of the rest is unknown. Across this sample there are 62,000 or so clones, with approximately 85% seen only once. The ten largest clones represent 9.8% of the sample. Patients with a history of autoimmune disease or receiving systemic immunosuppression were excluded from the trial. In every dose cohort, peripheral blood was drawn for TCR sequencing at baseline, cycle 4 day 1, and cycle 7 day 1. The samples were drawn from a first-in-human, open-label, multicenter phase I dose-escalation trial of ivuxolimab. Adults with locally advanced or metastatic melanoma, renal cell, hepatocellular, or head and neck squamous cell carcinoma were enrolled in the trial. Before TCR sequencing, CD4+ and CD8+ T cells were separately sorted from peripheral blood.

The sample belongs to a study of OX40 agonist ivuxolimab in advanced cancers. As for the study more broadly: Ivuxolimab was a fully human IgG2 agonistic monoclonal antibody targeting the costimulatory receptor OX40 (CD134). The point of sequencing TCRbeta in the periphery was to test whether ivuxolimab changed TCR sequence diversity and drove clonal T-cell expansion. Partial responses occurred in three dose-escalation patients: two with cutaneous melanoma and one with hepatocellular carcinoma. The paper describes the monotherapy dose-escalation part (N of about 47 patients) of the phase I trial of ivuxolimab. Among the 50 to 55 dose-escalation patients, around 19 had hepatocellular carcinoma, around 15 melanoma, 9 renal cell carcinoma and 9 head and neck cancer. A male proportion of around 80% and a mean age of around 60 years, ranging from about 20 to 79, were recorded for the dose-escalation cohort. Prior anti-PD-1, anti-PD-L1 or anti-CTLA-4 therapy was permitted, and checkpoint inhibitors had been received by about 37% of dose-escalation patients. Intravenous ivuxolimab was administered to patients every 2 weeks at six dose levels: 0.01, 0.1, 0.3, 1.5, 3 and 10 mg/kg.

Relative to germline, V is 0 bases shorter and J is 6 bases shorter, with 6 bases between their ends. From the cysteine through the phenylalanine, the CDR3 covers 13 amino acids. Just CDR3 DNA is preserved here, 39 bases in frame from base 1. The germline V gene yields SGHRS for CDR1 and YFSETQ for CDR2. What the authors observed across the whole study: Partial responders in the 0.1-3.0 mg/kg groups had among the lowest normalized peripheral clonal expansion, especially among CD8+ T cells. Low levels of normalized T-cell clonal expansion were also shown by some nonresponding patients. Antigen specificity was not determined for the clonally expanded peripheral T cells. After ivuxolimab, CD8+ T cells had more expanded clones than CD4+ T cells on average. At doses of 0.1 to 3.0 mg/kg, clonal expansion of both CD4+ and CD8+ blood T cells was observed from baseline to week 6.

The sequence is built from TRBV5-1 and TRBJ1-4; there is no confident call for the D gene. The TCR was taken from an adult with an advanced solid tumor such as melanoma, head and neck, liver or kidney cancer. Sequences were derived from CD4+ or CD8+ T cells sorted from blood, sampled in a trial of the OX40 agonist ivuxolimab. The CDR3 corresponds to CASSLVADEKLFF. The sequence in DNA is TGCGCCAGCAGCTTGGTCGCCGATGAAAAACTGTTTTTT. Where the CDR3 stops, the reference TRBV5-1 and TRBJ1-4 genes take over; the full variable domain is KAGVTQTPRYLIKTRGQQVTLSCSPISGHRSVSWYQQTPGQGLQFLFEYFSETQRNKGNFPGRFSGRQFSNSRSEMNVSTLELGDSALYLCASSLVADEKLFFGSGTQLSVL.